This T cell receptor (beta chain) was recovered during a study of control samples from healthy donors and cancer patients. A single count supports this clone. Looked up from germline, CDR1 is DFQATT and CDR2 is SNEGSKA (reference sequence). The CDR3 runs to 11 residues. V was pared by 4 bases and J by 9 bases, with 12 bases between. Measured with immunoSEQ multiplex PCR; TCRdb has only the in-frame clones, and not every one. This sample has roughly 100,000 clones; around 88% occur once, and the top ten carry 19%. The chain recombines TRBV20-1 with TRBJ1-2; D not resolved. The sequenced sample consisted of PBMCs. This TCR was recovered from a man aged 55-75 years with lung cancer. CDR3 DNA sequence: TGCAGTGCTATCTCGGGTTATAGCTACACCTTC. Protein product: CSAISGYSYTF.